This T cell receptor (beta chain) is from a study of OX40 agonist ivuxolimab in advanced cancers. This CDR3 comprises 15 residues. Germline V CDR1 and CDR2: LNHDA, SQIVND (reference sequence). The trim removed 6 bases at V and 5 bases at J, leaving 4 bases unmatched. TCRdb's copy holds only in-frame clones and misses some; the assay was immunoSEQ multiplex PCR. The sample shows tens of thousands of clones, roughly 90% of them seen only once. The TCR comes from an adult with an advanced solid tumor such as melanoma, head and neck, liver or kidney cancer. The sample was CD4+ or CD8+ T cells sorted from blood, taken in a trial of the OX40 agonist ivuxolimab. The chain couples TRBV19 to TRBJ2-2; TRBD2 agrees at 12 bases. The DNA for the CDR3 is TGTGCCAGTAGACCAGGACTAGCGGGGACCGGGGAGCTGTTTTTT. Protein: CASRPGLAGTGELFF.